A single sample is the source of the 9 T cell receptor beta chains below, sequenced in a study of CD8+ T cells in alopecia areata. The sequencing template was cDNA reverse transcribed from extracted RNA. Sequenced by immunoSEQ multiplex PCR; TCRdb stores in-frame clones only, minus some. The sample lists about 74,000 clones, 29% seen once, with about 15% in the top ten. Treatment: oral pan-JAK inhibitor, 5-10 mg twice daily. The specimen was CD8+ T cells sorted from blood, collected at week 4, from a patient treated with tofacitinib. Receptors were obtained from a human donor with alopecia areata.

This clone has a handful of counts. The chain uses TRBV27 and TRBJ2-7, with 12 nucleotides matching TRBD1. The trim removed 5 bases at V and 4 bases at J, leaving 9 bases unmatched. Germline CDR1 MNHEY, CDR2 SMNVEV (reference sequence). There are 16 residues in the CDR3. The CDR3 DNA follows: TGTGCCAGCAGTCACATCGGGACAGGGGGCGCTTACGAGCAGTACTTC. Translation: CASSHIGTGGAYEQYF.

The chain is built from TRBV6-5 and TRBJ2-1, with 10 bases matching TRBD2. Germline V gene data show CDR1 as MNHEY and CDR2 as SVGAGI. Trimming at V came to 6 bases and at J to 0 bases, leaving 2 bases not matched to a gene. The CDR3 totals 15 residues. The CDR3, as DNA: TGTGCCAGCAGAGCTAGCGGGGGCTCCTACAATGAGCAGTTCTTC. It yields the protein CASRASGGSYNEQFF.

The chain has TRBV7-2 and TRBJ1-5, with TRBD1 matching 7 bases. The CDR3 consists of 15 residues. The germline V gene encodes CDR1 SGHTA and CDR2 FQGNSA. V lost 4 bases and J lost 4; bases outside the gene matches: 7. In DNA form, the CDR3 reads TGTGCCAGCAGCTCATGGACAGGCGTTAATCAGCCCCAGCATTTT. It is translated as CASSSWTGVNQPQHF.

This clone was observed a handful of times. This chain connects TRBV7-2 to TRBJ2-2; no firm D call. Between the trimmed V and J ends, which lost 1 base and 7 bases, there was a span of 7 bases. This CDR3 is 13 amino acids long. Germline CDR1 is SGHTA and CDR2 is FQGNSA. CDR3 sequence (DNA): TGTGCCAGCAGCTTAGTGGTGAGCGGGGAGCTGTTTTTT. Translating gives CASSLVVSGELFF.

The rearrangement links TRBV4-3 to TRBJ1-1; D is ambiguous. The CDR3 spans 16 residues. With 0 bases removed from V and 0 bases from J, the gap between germline ends came to 11 bases. Germline CDR1 is LGHNA and CDR2 is YSLEER. CDR3 nucleotide sequence: TGCGCCAGCAGCCAAGATCGAAGGGCCCTGAACACTGAAGCTTTCTTT. It specifies CASSQDRRALNTEAFF.

Details on this clone: A read error likely explains this, since a far larger clone differs by one base. The rearrangement links TRBV25-1 to TRBJ1-1; D may be TRBD1 (5 bases). The CDR3 length is 12 residues. V lost 6 bases to trimming and J lost 4 bases, with 9 bases between them. Germline V CDR1 and CDR2: MGHDK, SYGVNS. DNA for the CDR3: TGTGCCAGCAGCTTCGGGACCACTGAAGCTTTCTTT. This gives the protein CASSFGTTEAFF.

The sample holds a few counts of this clone. The chain joins TRBV4-1 to TRBJ2-5, with 8 nucleotides matching TRBD1. V lost 1 base and J lost 5; bases outside the gene matches: 6. Germline lookup yields CDR1 MGHRA and CDR2 YSYEKL. The CDR3 extends over 15 amino acids. The CDR3 DNA reads TGCGCCAGCAGCCAAGTTGCAGGGGGCTTGGAGACCCAGTACTTC. This codes for CASSQVAGGLETQYF.

This clone was seen more than once but under ten times. The rearrangement joins TRBV30 to TRBJ1-2; D call uncertain. Looked up from germline, CDR1 is GTSNPN and CDR2 is SVGIG (reference sequence). The CDR3 totals 11 residues. V was pared by 5 bases and J by 0 bases, with 4 bases between. CDR3 sequence reads: CAWAANYGYTF. The CDR3 DNA reads as TGTGCCTGGGCGGCTAACTATGGCTACACCTTC.

The chain uses TRBV6-5 and TRBJ2-6; no clear D gene. V was shortened by 5 bases and J by 5 bases, with 7 bases between the two germline ends. CDR1 MNHEY and CDR2 SVGAGI come from the germline V gene. This CDR3 region has 13 residues. The CDR3 reads CASSPSRANVLTF. CDR3 DNA sequence: TGTGCCAGCAGTCCTTCGAGGGCCAACGTCCTGACTTTC.